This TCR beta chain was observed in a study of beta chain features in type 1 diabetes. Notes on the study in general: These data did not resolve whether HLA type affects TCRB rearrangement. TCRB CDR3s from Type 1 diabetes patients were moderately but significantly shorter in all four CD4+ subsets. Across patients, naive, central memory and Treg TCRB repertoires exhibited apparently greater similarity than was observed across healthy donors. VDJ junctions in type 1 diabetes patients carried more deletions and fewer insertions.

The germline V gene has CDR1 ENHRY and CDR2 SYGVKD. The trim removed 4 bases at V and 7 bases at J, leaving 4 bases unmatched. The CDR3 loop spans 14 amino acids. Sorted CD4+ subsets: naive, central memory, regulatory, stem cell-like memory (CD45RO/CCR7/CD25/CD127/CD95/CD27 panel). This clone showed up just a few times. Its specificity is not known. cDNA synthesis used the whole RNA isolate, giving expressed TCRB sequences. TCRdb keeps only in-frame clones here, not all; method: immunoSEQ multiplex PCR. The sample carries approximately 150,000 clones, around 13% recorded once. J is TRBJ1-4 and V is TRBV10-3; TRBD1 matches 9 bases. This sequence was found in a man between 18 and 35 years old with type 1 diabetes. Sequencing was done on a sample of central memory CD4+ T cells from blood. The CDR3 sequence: CAISAGQGLEKLFF. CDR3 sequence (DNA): TGTGCCATCAGTGCGGGACAGGGACTTGAAAAACTGTTTTTT.